The 13 T cell receptor beta chains below come from one sample, sequenced in a study of cytomegalovirus exposure and HLA in healthy donors. Some clones are missing from TCRdb's copy, which holds only in-frame ones; the method was immunoSEQ multiplex PCR. This table holds roughly 150,000 clones, roughly 90% found once. Sequencing input: PBMCs. These receptor sequences come from a man between 18 and 35 years old in good health and CMV-seropositive.

CDR3 region: CASSLIGTGANVLTF. CDR3 nucleotides: TGTGCCAGCAGTTTAATCGGGACTGGGGCCAACGTCCTGACTTTC. The V call is TRBV27, the J call TRBJ2-6, with a tentative D call TRBD2 (5 bases). The CDR3 contains 15 residues. V was trimmed by 2 bases and J by 2 bases, leaving 7 bases between them. Per the germline V gene, CDR1 is MNHEY and CDR2 is SMNVEV (reference sequence).

Notes on this clone: The junction differs from germline at one of its ends, possibly a read error. The genes are TRBV7-7 and TRBJ2-1, with D perhaps matching TRBD2 (5 bases). The CDR3 consists of 15 residues. Germline CDR1 SSHAT, CDR2 FNYEAQ (reference sequence). CDR3 loop: CASSPSVAPYNEQFF. CDR3 bases: TGTGCTAGCAGCCCGTCGGTAGCGCCCTACAATGAGCAGTTCTTC.

This clone showed up just once. The rearrangement uses TRBV10-3 and TRBJ2-7; 11 bases align to TRBD2. CDR1 and CDR2 (germline): ENHRY, SYGVKD. The V and J ends lost 2 bases and 6 bases, in that order; junction bases with no gene match: 12. The CDR3 runs 17 residues. Here the CDR3 reads CAISEPGLAGRGSEQYF. The CDR3 DNA follows: TGTGCCATCAGTGAGCCAGGACTAGCGGGCCGCGGCAGCGAGCAGTACTTC.

V usage is TRBV19 and J usage is TRBJ2-3; maybe TRBD1 (6 bases). The CDR3 has 13 residues. Per germline, CDR1 LNHDA and CDR2 SQIVND (reference sequence). V lost 4 bases to trimming and J lost 7 bases, with 12 bases between them. The CDR3 DNA reads TGTGCCAGTAGTAAGGGGGACCTCCATACGCAGTATTTT. Amino acid sequence: CASSKGDLHTQYF.

J is TRBJ2-3 and V is TRBV4-1, with TRBD2 matching 7 bases. The CDR3 has 16 residues. V trimming: 1 base; J trimming: 5 bases; junction bases outside the gene matches: 9. From germline, CDR1 is MGHRA and CDR2 YSYEKL. CDR3 amino acids: CASSQGGGASLDTQYF. As DNA, the CDR3 is TGCGCCAGCAGCCAAGGGGGAGGGGCTTCTCTAGATACGCAGTATTTT.

The chain links TRBV29-1 to TRBJ2-1; D not resolved. Trimming removed 5 bases from V and 2 bases from J, with 7 bases in between. CDR1 and CDR2 from the germline V gene are SQVTM and ANQGSEA. The CDR3 runs to 12 residues. Here the CDR3 reads CSVWATYNEQFF. As DNA, the CDR3 is TGCAGCGTTTGGGCTACCTACAATGAGCAGTTCTTC.

This clone has only one observation. The chain carries TRBV28 and TRBJ1-5; the D is unclear. The CDR3 covers 13 residues. Germline V lookup: CDR1 MDHEN, CDR2 SYDVKM. The V and J ends lost 6 bases and 7 bases respectively, with 13 bases between them. The CDR3, as DNA: TGTGCCAGCAGAAATTCGGGAATACAGCCCCAGCATTTT. Translated: CASRNSGIQPQHF.

This clone was detected only a few times. V and J are TRBV11-3 and TRBJ2-7, with 9 bases that match TRBD1. This CDR3 comprises 14 residues. The germline CDR1 and CDR2 sequences are SGHNT and YENEEA. Trimming at V came to 5 bases and at J to 2 bases, leaving 4 bases not matched to a gene. The CDR3 sequence is CASSVGQGTYEQYF. The DNA of the CDR3 is TGTGCCAGCAGCGTGGGACAGGGTACCTACGAGCAGTACTTC.

This chain connects TRBV7-2 to TRBJ1-1; D unresolved. Trimming pared 1 base from V and 0 bases from J, leaving 9 bases between. Germline CDR1 and CDR2: SGHTA and FQGNSA. The CDR3 totals 15 residues. For the CDR3, the DNA is TGTGCCAGCAGCTTAGTATCAGTGATGAACACTGAAGCTTTCTTT. This translates into CASSLVSVMNTEAFF.

This clone has a single count. The J gene is TRBJ2-1, the V gene TRBV4-1; a weak D match, TRBD2 (5 bases). Germline CDR1 MGHRA, CDR2 YSYEKL. The CDR3 sequence is 15 residues long. V gave up 2 bases and J gave up 1 base, with 9 bases separating them. CDR3 region: CASSQNTRSYNEQFF. The DNA for the CDR3 is TGCGCCAGCAGCCAAAACACTAGATCCTACAATGAGCAGTTCTTC.

This clone was recorded once. The genes are TRBV6-1 and TRBJ2-5; the D is unclear. The CDR3 contains 12 residues. Trimming shortened V by 5 bases and J by 3 bases, and 7 bases separated the two germline ends. Germline CDR1 MNHNS, CDR2 SASEGT. The CDR3 here is CASSLTEETQYF. CDR3 DNA sequence: TGTGCCAGCAGTCTTACAGAAGAGACCCAGTACTTC.

The chain is built from TRBV6-5 and TRBJ1-5; TRBD1 matches at 8 bases. The CDR3 sequence is 13 residues long. CDR1 and CDR2 from the germline V gene are MNHEY and SVGAGI. Losses at the gene ends were 5 bases for V and 7 bases for J; bases not matched to a gene: 4. The CDR3 nucleotides read TGTGCCAGCAGTACAGGGGGTGGGCAGCCCCAGCATTTT. Translating it yields CASSTGGGQPQHF.

The V gene is TRBV2, the J gene TRBJ2-7; 7 bases agree with TRBD1. Germline CDR1 is SNHLY and CDR2 is FYNNEI. V shed 7 bases and J 3 bases; nucleotides not matched to a gene: 9. This CDR3 comprises 14 residues. The CDR3 spells CASNRNGDSYEQYF. CDR3 bases: TGTGCCAGCAACCGAAATGGGGACAGCTACGAGCAGTACTTC.